This T cell receptor beta chain was captured in a study of spatial heterogeneity in lung cancer. Time point described: sample taken at primary tumor resection. The input material, whole RNA from tumor, nontumor lung or frozen PBMC, was sequenced unsorted. Looked up from germline, CDR1 is LGHDT and CDR2 is YNNKEL (reference sequence). V lost 10 bases, J lost 8 bases, and 9 bases stayed unmatched. This CDR3 has 14 amino acids. Via MiXCR, TCRdb re-called the 5' RACE reads, giving one row per CDR3 protein. Among fewer than 20,000 distinct CDR3 sequences listed, around a fifth were seen once. This clonotype was recorded a few times.

This TCR was recovered from a male donor with early-stage non-small cell lung cancer. Here the sequenced sample was PBMCs, taken at surgery. The chain uses TRBV3-1 and TRBJ2-1, with 12 bases aligning to TRBD2. This CDR3 is CATATSGGLHEQFF. CDR3 coding DNA: TGTGCCACTGCGACTAGCGGGGGCTTACATGAGCAGTTCTTC.